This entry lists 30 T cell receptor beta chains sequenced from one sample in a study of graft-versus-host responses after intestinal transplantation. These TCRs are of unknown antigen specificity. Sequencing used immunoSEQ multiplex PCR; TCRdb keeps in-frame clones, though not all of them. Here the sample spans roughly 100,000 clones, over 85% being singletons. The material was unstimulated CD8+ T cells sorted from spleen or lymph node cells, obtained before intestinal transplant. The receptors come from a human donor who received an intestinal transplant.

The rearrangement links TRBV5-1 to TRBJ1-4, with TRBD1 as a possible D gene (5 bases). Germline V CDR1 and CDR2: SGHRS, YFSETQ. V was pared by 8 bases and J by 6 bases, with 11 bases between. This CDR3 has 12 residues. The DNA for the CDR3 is TGCGCCAGTGGAGGGGAGGATGAAAAACTGTTTTTT. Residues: CASGGEDEKLFF.

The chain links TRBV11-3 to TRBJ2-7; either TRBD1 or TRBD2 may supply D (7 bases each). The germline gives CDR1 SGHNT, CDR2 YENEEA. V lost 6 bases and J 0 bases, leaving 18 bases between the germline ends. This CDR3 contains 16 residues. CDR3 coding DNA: TGTGCCAGCAGGCTCAGACAGGGACTAATCTCCTACGAGCAGTACTTC. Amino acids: CASRLRQGLISYEQYF.

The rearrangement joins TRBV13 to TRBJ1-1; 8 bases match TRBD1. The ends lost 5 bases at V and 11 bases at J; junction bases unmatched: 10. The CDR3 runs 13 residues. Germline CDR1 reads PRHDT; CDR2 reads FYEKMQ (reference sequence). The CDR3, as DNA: TGTGCCAGCAGCGCAGCCCCGACAGGGGTGGCTTTCTTT. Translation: CASSAAPTGVAFF.

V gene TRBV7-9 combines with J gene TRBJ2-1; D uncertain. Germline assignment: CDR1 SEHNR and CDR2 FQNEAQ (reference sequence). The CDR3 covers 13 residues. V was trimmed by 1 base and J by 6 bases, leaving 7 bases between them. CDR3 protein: CASSLERANEQFF. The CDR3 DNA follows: TGTGCCAGCAGCTTAGAAAGGGCCAATGAGCAGTTCTTC.

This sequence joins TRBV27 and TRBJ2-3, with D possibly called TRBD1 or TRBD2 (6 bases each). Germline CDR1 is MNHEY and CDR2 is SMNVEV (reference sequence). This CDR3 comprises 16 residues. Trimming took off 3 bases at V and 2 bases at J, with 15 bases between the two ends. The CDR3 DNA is TGTGCCAGCAGTTTCTGGGGGGCCTCTTCCACAGATACGCAGTATTTT. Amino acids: CASSFWGASSTDTQYF.

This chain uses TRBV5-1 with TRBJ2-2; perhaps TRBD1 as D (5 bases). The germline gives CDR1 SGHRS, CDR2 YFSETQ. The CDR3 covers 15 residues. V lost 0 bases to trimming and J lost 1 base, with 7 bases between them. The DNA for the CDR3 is TGCGCCAGCAGCTTGGGAAGGGGGAACACCGGGGAGCTGTTTTTT. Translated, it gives CASSLGRGNTGELFF.

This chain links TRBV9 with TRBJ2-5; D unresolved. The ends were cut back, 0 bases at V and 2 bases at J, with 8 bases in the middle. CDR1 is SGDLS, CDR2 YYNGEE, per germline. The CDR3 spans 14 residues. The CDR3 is CASSVVSSQETQYF. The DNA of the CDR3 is TGTGCCAGCAGCGTAGTTAGTTCACAAGAGACCCAGTACTTC.

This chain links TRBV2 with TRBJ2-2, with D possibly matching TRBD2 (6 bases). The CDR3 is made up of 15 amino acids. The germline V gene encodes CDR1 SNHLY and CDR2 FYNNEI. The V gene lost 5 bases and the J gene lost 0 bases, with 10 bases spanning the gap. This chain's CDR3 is CASSLAGPNTGELFF. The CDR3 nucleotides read TGTGCCAGCAGTCTTGCGGGACCGAACACCGGGGAGCTGTTTTTT.

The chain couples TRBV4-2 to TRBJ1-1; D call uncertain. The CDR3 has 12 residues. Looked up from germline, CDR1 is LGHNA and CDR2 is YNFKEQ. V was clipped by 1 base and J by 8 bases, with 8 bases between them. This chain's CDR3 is CASSQARGEAFF. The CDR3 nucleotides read TGTGCCAGCAGCCAAGCGCGGGGAGAAGCTTTCTTT.

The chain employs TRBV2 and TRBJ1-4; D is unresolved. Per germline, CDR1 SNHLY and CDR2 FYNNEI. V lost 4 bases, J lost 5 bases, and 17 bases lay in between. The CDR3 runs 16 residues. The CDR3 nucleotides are TGTGCCAGCAGTGGTTCCTACGATGAATCGAATGAAAAACTGTTTTTT. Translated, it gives CASSGSYDESNEKLFF. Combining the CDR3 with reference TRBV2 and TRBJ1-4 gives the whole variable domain EPEVTQTPSHQVTQMGQEVILRCVPISNHLYFYWYRQILGQKVEFLVSFYNNEISEKSEIFDDQFSVERPDGSNFTLKIRSTKLEDSAMYFCASSGSYDESNEKLFFGSGTQLSVL.

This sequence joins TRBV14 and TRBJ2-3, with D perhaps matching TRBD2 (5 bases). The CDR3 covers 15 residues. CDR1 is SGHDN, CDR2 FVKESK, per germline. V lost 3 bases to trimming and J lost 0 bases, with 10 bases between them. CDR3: CASSHSSSSTDTQYF. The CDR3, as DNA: TGTGCCAGCAGCCACTCTAGCTCTAGCACAGATACGCAGTATTTT.

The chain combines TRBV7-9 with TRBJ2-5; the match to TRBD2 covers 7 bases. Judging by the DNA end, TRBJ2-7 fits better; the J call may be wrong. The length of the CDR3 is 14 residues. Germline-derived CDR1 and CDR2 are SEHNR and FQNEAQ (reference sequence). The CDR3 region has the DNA TGTGCCAGCAGCCCTCGGGGGGTATCCTACGAGCAGTACTTC. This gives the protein CASSPRGVSYEQYF.

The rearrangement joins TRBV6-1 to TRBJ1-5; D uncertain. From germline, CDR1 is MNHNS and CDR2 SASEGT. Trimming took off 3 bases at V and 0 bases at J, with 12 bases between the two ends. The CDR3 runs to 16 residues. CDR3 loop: CASSEFLGYSNQPQHF. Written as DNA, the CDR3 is TGTGCCAGCAGTGAGTTCCTGGGGTATAGCAATCAGCCCCAGCATTTT.

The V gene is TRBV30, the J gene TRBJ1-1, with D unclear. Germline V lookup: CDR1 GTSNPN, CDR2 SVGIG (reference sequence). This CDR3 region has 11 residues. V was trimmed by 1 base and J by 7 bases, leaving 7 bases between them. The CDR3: CAWSASIEAFF. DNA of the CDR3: TGTGCCTGGAGTGCCTCAATTGAAGCTTTCTTT.

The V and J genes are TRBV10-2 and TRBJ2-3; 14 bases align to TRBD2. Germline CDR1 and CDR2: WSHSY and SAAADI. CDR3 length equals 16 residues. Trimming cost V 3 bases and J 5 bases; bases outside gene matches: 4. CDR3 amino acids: CASSETGTSGGDTQYF. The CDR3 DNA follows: TGCGCCAGCAGTGAAACGGGGACTAGCGGGGGAGATACGCAGTATTTT.

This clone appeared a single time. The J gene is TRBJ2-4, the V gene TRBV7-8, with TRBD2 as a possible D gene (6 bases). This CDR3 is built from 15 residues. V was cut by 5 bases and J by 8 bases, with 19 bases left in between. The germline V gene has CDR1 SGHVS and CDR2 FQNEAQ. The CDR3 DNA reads TGTGCCAGCAGCGCGACGACTAGTTTCTTCGACATTCAGTACTTC. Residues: CASSATTSFFDIQYF.

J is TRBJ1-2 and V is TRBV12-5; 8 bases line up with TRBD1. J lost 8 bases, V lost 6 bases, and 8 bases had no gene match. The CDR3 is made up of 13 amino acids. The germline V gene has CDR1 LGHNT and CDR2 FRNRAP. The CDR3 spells CASGARGQEGYTF. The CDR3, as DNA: TGTGCTAGTGGGGCCAGGGGGCAGGAGGGCTACACCTTC.

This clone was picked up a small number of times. For the CDR3, the DNA is TGTGCCAGCAGCGTAGAGGGGCCCCCCGGGGAGCTGTTTTTT. As protein: CASSVEGPPGELFF. The rearrangement joins TRBV9 to TRBJ2-2; a possible D gene is TRBD1 (5 bases). V dropped 0 bases and J dropped 6 bases, with 9 bases sitting between them. CDR1 and CDR2 (germline): SGDLS, YYNGEE. CDR3 size: 14 residues.

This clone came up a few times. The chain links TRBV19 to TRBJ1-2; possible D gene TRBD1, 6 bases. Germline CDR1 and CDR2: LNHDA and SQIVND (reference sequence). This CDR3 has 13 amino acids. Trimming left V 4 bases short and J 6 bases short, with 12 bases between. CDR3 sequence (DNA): TGTGCCAGTAGTACCCGGACAGCTAATGGCTACACCTTC. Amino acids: CASSTRTANGYTF.

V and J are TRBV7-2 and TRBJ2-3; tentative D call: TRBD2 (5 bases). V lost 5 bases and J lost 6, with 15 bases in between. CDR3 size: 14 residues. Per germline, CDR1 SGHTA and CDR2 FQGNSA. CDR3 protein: CASSPLLRADTQYF. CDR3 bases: TGTGCCAGCAGCCCCCTCTTGCGGGCGGATACGCAGTATTTT.

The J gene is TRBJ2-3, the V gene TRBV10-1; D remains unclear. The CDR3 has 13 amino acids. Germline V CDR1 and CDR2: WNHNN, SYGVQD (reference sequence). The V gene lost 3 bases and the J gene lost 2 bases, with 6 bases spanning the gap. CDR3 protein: CASSELVTDTQYF. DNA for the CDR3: TGCGCCAGCAGTGAATTAGTCACAGATACGCAGTATTTT.

The CDR3 DNA sequence: TGTGCCAGAAGCGAAGCGGGGGGGCCGAGCTCCTACAATGAGCAGTTCTTC. Its translation: CARSEAGGPSSYNEQFF. V gene TRBV5-3 combines with J gene TRBJ2-1; TRBD2 aligns across 10 bases. TRBV5-3 is an ORF; its function is uncertain. Trimming cost V 4 bases and J 0 bases; bases outside gene matches: 7. The CDR3 sequence is 17 residues long.

The CDR3 sequence: CASRLRGTGELFF. DNA of the CDR3: TGTGCCAGCAGGCTCCGGGGCACCGGGGAGCTGTTTTTT. The chain couples TRBV11-1 to TRBJ2-2; TRBD2 might be the D (5 bases). CDR1 is SGHAT, CDR2 FQDESV, per germline (reference sequence). The CDR3 has 13 residues. V was clipped by 6 bases and J by 4 bases, with 9 bases between them.

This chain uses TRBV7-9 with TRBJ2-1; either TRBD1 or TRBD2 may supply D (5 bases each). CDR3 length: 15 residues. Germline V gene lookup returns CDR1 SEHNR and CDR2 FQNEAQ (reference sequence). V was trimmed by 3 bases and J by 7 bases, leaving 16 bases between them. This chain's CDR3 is CASSFTGEGKNEQFF. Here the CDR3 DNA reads TGTGCCAGCAGCTTTACAGGAGAGGGTAAAAATGAGCAGTTCTTC.

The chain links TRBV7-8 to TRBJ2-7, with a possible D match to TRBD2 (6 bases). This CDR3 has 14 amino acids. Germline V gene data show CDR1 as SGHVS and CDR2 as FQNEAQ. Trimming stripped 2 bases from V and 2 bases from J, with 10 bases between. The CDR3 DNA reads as TGTGCCAGCAGCTTATTGCGGGGTCCCTACGAGCAGTACTTC. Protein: CASSLLRGPYEQYF.

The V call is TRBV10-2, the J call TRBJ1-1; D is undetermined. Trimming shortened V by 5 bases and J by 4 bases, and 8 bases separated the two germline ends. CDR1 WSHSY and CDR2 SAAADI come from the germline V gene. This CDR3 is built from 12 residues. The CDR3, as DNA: TGCGCCAGCAGTCATCGGTTCACTGAAGCTTTCTTT. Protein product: CASSHRFTEAFF.

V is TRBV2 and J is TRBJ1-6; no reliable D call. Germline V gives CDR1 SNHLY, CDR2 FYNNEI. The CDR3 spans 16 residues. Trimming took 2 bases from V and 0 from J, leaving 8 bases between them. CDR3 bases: TGTGCCAGCAGTGAAATGTGGAGCTCCTATAATTCACCCCTCCACTTT. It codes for CASSEMWSSYNSPLHF.

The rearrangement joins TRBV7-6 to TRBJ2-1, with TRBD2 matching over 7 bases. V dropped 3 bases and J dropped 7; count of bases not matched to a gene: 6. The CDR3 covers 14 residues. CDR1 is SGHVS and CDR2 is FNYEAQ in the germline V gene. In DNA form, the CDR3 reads TGTGCCAGCAGCTTGGGCGGGGGTACGAATGAGCAGTTCTTC. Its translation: CASSLGGGTNEQFF.

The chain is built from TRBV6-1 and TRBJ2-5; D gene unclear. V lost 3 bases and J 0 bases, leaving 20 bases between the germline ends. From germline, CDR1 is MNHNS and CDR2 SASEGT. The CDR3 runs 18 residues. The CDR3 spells CASSDGPYSTPDQETQYF. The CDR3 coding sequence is TGTGCCAGCAGTGACGGACCCTACAGTACCCCAGACCAAGAGACCCAGTACTTC.

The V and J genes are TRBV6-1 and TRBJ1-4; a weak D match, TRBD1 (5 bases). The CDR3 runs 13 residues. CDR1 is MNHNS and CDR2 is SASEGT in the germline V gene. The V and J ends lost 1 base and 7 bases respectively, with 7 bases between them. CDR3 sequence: CASSEGGSEKLFF. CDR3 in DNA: TGTGCCAGCAGTGAAGGGGGGAGTGAAAAACTGTTTTTT.